Listed here is a single TCR beta chain. The data were obtained in a study of blood T cell repertoires in COVID-19. Some clones are missing from TCRdb's copy, which holds only in-frame ones; the method was immunoSEQ multiplex PCR. Among roughly 460,000 clones listed, approximately 90% were seen once. Germline CDR1 is SEHNR and CDR2 is FQNEAQ (reference sequence). This CDR3 is built from 15 residues. Trimming took 0 bases from V and 6 from J, leaving 9 bases between them. V usage is TRBV7-9 and J usage is TRBJ1-6; D is unclear. The sample consisted of peripheral blood. This clonotype was sampled from a man younger than 30 with COVID-19, enrolled during active disease. CDR3 amino acids: CASSLALRVNSPLHF. The CDR3 nucleotides are TGTGCCAGCAGCTTAGCGTTGCGAGTTAATTCACCCCTCCACTTT.